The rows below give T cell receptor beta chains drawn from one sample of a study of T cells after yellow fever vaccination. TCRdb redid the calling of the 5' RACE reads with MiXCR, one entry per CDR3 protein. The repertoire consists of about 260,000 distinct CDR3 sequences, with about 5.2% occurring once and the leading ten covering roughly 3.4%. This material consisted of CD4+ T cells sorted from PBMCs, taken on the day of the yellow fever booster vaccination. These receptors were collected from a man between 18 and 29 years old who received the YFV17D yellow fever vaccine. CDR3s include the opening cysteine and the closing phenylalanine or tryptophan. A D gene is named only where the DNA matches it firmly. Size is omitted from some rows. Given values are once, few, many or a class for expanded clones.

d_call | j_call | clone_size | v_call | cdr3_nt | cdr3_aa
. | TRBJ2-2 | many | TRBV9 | TGTGCCAGCAGCCCCCTGAACAAGAACACCGGGGAGCTGTTTTTT | CASSPLNKNTGELFF
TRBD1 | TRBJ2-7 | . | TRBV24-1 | TGTGCCAACCTCCCCAAGGACAGGGAGGTGAGGGAGCAGTACTTC | CANLPKDREVREQYF
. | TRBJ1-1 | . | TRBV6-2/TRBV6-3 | TGTGCCAGCAGACAGGGCCCACCTGAAGCTTTCTTT | CASRQGPPEAFF
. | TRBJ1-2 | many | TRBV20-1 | TGCAGTGCTCTCATAAATGGGAAGGCGAGGGGCTATGGCTACACCTTC | CSALINGKARGYGYTF
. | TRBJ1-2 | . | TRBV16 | TGTGCCAGCAGCTCCCATCGAGGGCCCCACAGGACCTATGGCTACACCTTC | CASSSHRGPHRTYGYTF
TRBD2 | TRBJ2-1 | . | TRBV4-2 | TGTGCCAGCAGCCAGGGCCTGACGGGGGGGAATGAGCAGTTCTTC | CASSQGLTGGNEQFF
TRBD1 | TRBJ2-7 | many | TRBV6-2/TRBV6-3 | TGTGCCAGCAGACGCCAGGGGGCCGTCGGGTACGAGCAGTACTTC | CASRRQGAVGYEQYF
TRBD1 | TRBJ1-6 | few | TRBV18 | TGTGCCAGCTCACCGAGGGGACAGAAGAATTCACCCCTCCACTTT | CASSPRGQKNSPLHF
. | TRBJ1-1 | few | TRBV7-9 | TGTGCCAGCGGCGCGACGAACACTGAAGCTTTCTTT | CASGATNTEAFF
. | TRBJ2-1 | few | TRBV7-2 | TGTGCCAGCGACCCGAGGGGGGGCGTTGTCAATGAGCAGTTCTTC | CASDPRGGVVNEQFF
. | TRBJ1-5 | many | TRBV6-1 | TGTGCCAGCAGTTTGAGAGGGGATAGCAATCAGCCCCAGCATTTT | CASSLRGDSNQPQHF
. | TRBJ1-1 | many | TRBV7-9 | TGTGCCAGCAGCTCGATCGCTGAAGCTTTCTTT | CASSSIAEAFF
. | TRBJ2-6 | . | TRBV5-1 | TGCGCCAGCAGCTTGACTGATGATCCCTCTGGGGCCAACGTCCTGACTTTC | CASSLTDDPSGANVLTF
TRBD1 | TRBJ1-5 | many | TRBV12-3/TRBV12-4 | TGTGCCAGCAGTCGGACAGGGGTCAATCAGCCCCAGCATTTT | CASSRTGVNQPQHF
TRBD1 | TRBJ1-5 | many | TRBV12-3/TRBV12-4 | TGTGCCAGCCGGGACAGGGTAGTTCAGCCCCAGCATTTT | CASRDRVVQPQHF
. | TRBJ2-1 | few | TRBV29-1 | TGCAGCGTTGATTCACCAGGGCGGGGCAATGAGCAGTTCTTC | CSVDSPGRGNEQFF
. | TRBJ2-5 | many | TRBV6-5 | TGTGCCAGCAGTTACGATGAGACCCAGTACTTC | CASSYDETQYF
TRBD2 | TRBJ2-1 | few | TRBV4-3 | TGCGCCAGCAGCCAAGCGGGGGGGCTACCCAATGAGCAGTTCTTC | CASSQAGGLPNEQFF
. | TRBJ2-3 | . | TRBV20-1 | TGCAGTGCTTCTAGCAGGACTGGCACAGATACGCAGTATTTT | CSASSRTGTDTQYF
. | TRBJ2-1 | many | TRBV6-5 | TGTGCCAGCAGTTACTCGGCTGGCCTTGGGGGCAATGAGCAGTTCTTC | CASSYSAGLGGNEQFF
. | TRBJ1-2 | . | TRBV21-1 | TGTGCCAGCAGCGCGACCCAGCGGGACAGGGTTAACTATGGCTACACCTTC | CASSATQRDRVNYGYTF
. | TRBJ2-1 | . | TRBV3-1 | TGTGCCAGCAGCCAAGATACTAGGGAACATGAGCAGTTCTTC | CASSQDTREHEQFF
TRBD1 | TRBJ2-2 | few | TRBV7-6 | TGTGCCAGCACCCCGGGACAGGGGACCGGGGAGCTGTTTTTT | CASTPGQGTGELFF
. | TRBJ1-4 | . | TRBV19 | TGTGCCAGTAGTATCGCCGGACTAACTAATGAAAAACTGTTTTTT | CASSIAGLTNEKLFF
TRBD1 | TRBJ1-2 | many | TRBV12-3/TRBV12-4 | TGTGCCAGCAGCCGGTCGGGGACAGGGGTTAGTGGCTACACCTTC | CASSRSGTGVSGYTF
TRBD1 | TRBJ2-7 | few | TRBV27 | TGTGCCAGCCGCTCGGGACAGGGGGCATACGAGCAGTACTTC | CASRSGQGAYEQYF
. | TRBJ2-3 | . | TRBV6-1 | TGTGCCAGCAGTGAAGTGGAGGTAGGAACGCAGTATTTT | CASSEVEVGTQYF
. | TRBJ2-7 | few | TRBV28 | TGTGCCAGCAGTTTCAGGAATCGCTACGAGCAGTACTTC | CASSFRNRYEQYF
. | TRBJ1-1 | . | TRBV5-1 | TGCGCCAGCAGCTTGGGACCCGACAGGTGGGGCACTGAAGCTTTCTTT | CASSLGPDRWGTEAFF
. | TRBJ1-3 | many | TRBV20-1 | TGCAGTGCGGGGACTGTTCCGAGGGATGTAATCTCTGGAAACACCATATATTTT | CSAGTVPRDVISGNTIYF
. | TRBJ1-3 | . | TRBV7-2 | TGTGCCAGCAGCGTATCCGGGACGTGGAGCCTAGGCTCTGGAAACACCATATATTTT | CASSVSGTWSLGSGNTIYF
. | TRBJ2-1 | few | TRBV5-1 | TGCGCCAGCAGCATGGTTGGGGGACGCGAGCAGTTCTTC | CASSMVGGREQFF
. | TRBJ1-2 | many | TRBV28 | TGTGCCAGCAGCCCCCGAGGAGGCTACACCTTC | CASSPRGGYTF
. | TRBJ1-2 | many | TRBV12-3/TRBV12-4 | TGTGCCAGCAGTTTATTACTGTCAGGCCGGGGTGGCTACACCTTC | CASSLLLSGRGGYTF
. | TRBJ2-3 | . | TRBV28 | TGTGCCAGCACCTCCCGGACAGCTAGCACAGATACGCAGTATTTT | CASTSRTASTDTQYF
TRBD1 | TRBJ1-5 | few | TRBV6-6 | TGTGCCAGCAGATCGGACAGGTGGGGGTATAGCAATCAGCCCCAGCATTTT | CASRSDRWGYSNQPQHF
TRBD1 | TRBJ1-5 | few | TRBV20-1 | TGCAGTGCTAGAGGGCCGGGACAGGGGCGCGGCAATCAGCCCCAGCATTTT | CSARGPGQGRGNQPQHF
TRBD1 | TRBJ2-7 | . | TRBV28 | TGTGCCAGCAGTTTAGGGGACAGGGTAAATCGGGAGCAGTACTTC | CASSLGDRVNREQYF
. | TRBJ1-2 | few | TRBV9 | TGTGCCAGCAGCGTAGTGACTTCCTATGGCTACACCTTC | CASSVVTSYGYTF
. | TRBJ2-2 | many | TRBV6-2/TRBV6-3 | TGTGCCAGCAGCCGCGGCTACCTCACCGGGGAGCTGTTTTTT | CASSRGYLTGELFF
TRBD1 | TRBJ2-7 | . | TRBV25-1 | TGTGCCAGCAGTGAAGACAGGGGCCCCTACGAGCAGTACTTC | CASSEDRGPYEQYF
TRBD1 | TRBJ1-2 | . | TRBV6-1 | TGTGCCAGCATTAGAAGGGGTGCACAGGGGACCCCGGGCTATGGCTACACCTTC | CASIRRGAQGTPGYGYTF